This TCR beta chain stems from a study of CD8 T cells in Susac syndrome. It was with random hexamers that roughly 0.45 to 1 ug RNA was reverse transcribed. With immunoSEQ multiplex PCR, TCR beta CDR3 was amplified across 54 Vbeta and 13 Jbeta. TCRdb re-called the immunoSEQ multiplex PCR reads through MiXCR, storing one row per CDR3 protein. In the table there are about 60,000 distinct CDR3 sequences, approximately 92% of which are singletons. Sequencing of TCR beta covered CD8+ and CD4+ T cells obtained from blood. Negative magnetic isolation gave CD8+ and CD4+ cells; FACS enriched CD8+ TEMRA. Study-wide findings and caveats: The study recognized that the number of individuals in its TCR sequencing and HLA analysis was relatively small.

The germline gives CDR1 LNHDA, CDR2 SQIVND (reference sequence). This CDR3 comprises 14 residues. V shed 7 bases and J shed 11 bases, with 21 bases lying between them. Comments on this clonotype: Its matching antigen is unknown.

The receptor was isolated from a human donor in good health. The sequencing sample was made of CD8+ T cells from PBMCs. The rearrangement joins TRBV19 to TRBJ1-5, with D tentatively TRBD1 (5 bases). CDR3 loop: CASTPERGWGTQHF. The CDR3 coding sequence is TGTGCCAGTACCCCGGAGAGGGGATGGGGAACCCAGCATTTT.